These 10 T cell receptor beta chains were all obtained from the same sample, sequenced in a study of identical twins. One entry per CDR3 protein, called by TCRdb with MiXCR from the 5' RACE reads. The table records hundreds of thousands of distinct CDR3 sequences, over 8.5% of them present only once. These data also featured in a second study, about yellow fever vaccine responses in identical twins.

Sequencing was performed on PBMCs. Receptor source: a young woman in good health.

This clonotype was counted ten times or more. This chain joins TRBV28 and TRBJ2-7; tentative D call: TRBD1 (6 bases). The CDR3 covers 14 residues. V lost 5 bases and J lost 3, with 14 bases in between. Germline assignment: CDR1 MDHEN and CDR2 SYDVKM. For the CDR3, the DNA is TGTGCCAGCAGTGTATCGGACAGATACTACGAGCAGTACTTC. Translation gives CASSVSDRYYEQYF. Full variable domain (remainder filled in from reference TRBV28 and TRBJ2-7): DVKVTQSSRYLVKRTGEKVFLECVQDMDHENMFWYRQDPGLGLRLIYFSYDVKMKEKGDIPEGYSVSREKKERFSLILESASTNQTSMYLCASSVSDRYYEQYFGPGTRLTVT.

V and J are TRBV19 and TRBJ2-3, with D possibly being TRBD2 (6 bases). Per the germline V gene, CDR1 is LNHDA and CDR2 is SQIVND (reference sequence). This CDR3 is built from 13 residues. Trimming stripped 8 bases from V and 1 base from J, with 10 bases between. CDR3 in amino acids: CASRELGTDTQYF. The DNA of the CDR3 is TGTGCCAGTCGGGAGTTGGGCACAGATACGCAGTATTTT.

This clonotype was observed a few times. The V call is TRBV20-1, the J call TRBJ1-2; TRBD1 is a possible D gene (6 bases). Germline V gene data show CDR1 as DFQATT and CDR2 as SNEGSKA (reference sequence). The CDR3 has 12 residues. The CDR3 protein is CRPRDTLYGYTF. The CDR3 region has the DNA TGCAGGCCCCGGGACACCCTCTATGGCTACACCTTC.

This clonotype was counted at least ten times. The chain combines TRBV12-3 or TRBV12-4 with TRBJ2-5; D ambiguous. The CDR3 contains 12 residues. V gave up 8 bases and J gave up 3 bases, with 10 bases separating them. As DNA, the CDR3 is TGTGCCAGCCGTTCCCCGGAAGAGACCCAGTACTTC. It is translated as CASRSPEETQYF.

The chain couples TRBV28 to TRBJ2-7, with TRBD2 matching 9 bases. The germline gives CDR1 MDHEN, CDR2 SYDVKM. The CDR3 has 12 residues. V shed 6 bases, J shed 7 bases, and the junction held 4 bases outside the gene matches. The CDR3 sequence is CASRLAGLEQYF. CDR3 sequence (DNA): TGTGCCAGCAGGCTAGCGGGGCTGGAGCAGTACTTC.

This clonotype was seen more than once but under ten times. The chain's CDR3 is CSVEGQVSPDTQYF. The CDR3 nucleotides read TGCAGCGTTGAGGGACAGGTTTCTCCAGATACGCAGTATTTT. The rearrangement joins TRBV29-1 to TRBJ2-3, with 8 bases matching TRBD1. CDR3 length: 14 amino acids. V was clipped by 3 bases and J by 4 bases; unmatched bases: 6. CDR1 and CDR2 (germline): SQVTM, ANQGSEA.

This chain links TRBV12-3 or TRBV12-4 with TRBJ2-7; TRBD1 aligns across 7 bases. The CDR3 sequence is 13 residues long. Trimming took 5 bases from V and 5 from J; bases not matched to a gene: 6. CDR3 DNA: TGTGCCAGCAGTCCCAGGGGGACCCACGAGCAGTACTTC. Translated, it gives CASSPRGTHEQYF.

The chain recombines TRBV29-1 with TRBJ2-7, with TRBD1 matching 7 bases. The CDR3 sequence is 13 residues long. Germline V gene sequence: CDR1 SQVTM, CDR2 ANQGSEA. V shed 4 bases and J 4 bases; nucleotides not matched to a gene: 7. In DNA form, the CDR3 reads TGCAGCGTTGCTCACGGGACAGTGTACGAGCAGTACTTC. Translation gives CSVAHGTVYEQYF.

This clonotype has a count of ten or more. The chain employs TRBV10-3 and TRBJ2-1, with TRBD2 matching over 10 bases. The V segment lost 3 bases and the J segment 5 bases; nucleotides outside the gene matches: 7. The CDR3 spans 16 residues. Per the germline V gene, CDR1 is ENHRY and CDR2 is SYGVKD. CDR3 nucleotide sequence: TGTGCCATCAGTGACAGGGCTAGCGGGGGAGACAATGAGCAGTTCTTC. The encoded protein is CAISDRASGGDNEQFF.

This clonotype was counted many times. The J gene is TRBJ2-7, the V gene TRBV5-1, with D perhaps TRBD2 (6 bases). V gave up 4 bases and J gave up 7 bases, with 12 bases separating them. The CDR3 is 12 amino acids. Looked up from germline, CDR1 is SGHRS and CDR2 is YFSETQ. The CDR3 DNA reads TGCGCCAGCAGCCGCGAGAGCGGGGAGCAGTACTTC. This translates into CASSRESGEQYF.